This TCR beta chain is from a study of early T cells in non-severe SARS-CoV-2 infection. Across the study: Unpaired chains resulted from sequencing bulk RNA of unsorted whole blood. Whole-study findings and limits: In VDJdb matching, anti-spike CD8 responses were favored while private and CD4 specificities went missing.

Unique molecular identifiers were added to individual cDNA molecules. TCRdb analysed the 5' RACE reads with MiXCR anew, one entry per CDR3 protein. Here the sample spans around 70,000 distinct CDR3 sequences, over 8% being singletons. The CDR3 sequence is 14 residues long. Per germline, CDR1 ENHRY and CDR2 SYGVKD. V gave up 6 bases and J gave up 0 bases, with 12 bases separating them. This clonotype was picked up a small number of times. The antigen remains undetermined. The sequence came from an adult who was a healthcare worker with PCR-confirmed SARS-CoV-2 infection or an uninfected control (not recorded which). The chain joins TRBV10-3 to TRBJ2-7; weak D call: TRBD2 (6 bases). The source was whole blood, collected at baseline. This CDR3 is CAIRSRTTSYEQYF. CDR3 in DNA: TGTGCCATCAGAAGCCGGACTACCTCCTACGAGCAGTACTTC.